The 30 T cell receptor beta chains reported below all come from one sample, sequenced in a study of blood T cell repertoires in COVID-19. Using immunoSEQ multiplex PCR, the repertoire was profiled, and TCRdb retains in-frame clones only, with some absent. The table lists 200,000 to 300,000 clones, 75% to 85% of them singletons. Sample: peripheral blood. These receptors originate from a human donor in a cohort sampled during active COVID-19.

The rearrangement links TRBV5-4 to TRBJ2-7, with TRBD2 matching 9 bases. The CDR3 runs to 15 residues. The germline V gene has CDR1 SGHNT and CDR2 YYREEE (reference sequence). Unmatched junction bases numbered 7, after V lost 4 bases and J lost 2 bases. CDR3 in DNA: TGTGCCAGCAGCCTGACGGCTAGCGGGGCCTACGAGCAGTACTTC. It yields the protein CASSLTASGAYEQYF. The whole variable domain, remainder taken from reference TRBV5-4 and TRBJ2-7, is ETGVTQSPTHLIKTRGQQVTLRCSSQSGHNTVSWYQQALGQGPQFIFQYYREEENGRGNFPPRFSGLQFPNYSSELNVNALELDDSALYLCASSLTASGAYEQYFGPGTRLTVT.

This clone appeared many times. The chain links TRBV28 to TRBJ1-4; TRBD1 matches at 7 bases. The germline gives CDR1 MDHEN, CDR2 SYDVKM. This CDR3 region has 14 residues. The V gene end was trimmed by 7 bases and the J gene end by 6 bases; junction bases not matched to a gene: 8. The CDR3 loop is CASTSGGSYEKLFF. The CDR3 DNA sequence: TGTGCCAGCACGTCAGGGGGGTCTTATGAAAAACTGTTTTTT. Using reference TRBV28 and TRBJ1-4 for the parts outside the CDR3, the full variable domain is DVKVTQSSRYLVKRTGEKVFLECVQDMDHENMFWYRQDPGLGLRLIYFSYDVKMKEKGDIPEGYSVSREKKERFSLILESASTNQTSMYLCASTSGGSYEKLFFGSGTQLSVL.

V and J are TRBV5-4 and TRBJ1-1; the D is unclear. Germline CDR1 reads SGHNT; CDR2 reads YYREEE (reference sequence). The CDR3 is 15 residues long. V was clipped by 2 bases and J by 1 base, with 12 bases between them. The CDR3 loop is CASSLPTGKNTEAFF. The CDR3 nucleotides read TGTGCCAGCAGCTTACCTACCGGGAAGAACACTGAAGCTTTCTTT.

This rearrangement joins TRBV5-1 to TRBJ2-5; 9 nucleotides agree with TRBD2. Trimming removed 4 bases from V and 7 bases from J; junction bases left unmatched: 11. Germline V gene lookup returns CDR1 SGHRS and CDR2 YFSETQ. The CDR3 has 15 residues. CDR3 loop: CASSTITSGRGTQYF. The DNA of the CDR3 is TGCGCCAGCAGCACAATTACTAGCGGGCGTGGGACCCAGTACTTC.

The chain combines TRBV28 with TRBJ1-5, with 7 bases lining up with TRBD1. V was clipped by 5 bases and J by 6 bases; unmatched bases: 4. This CDR3 is built from 13 residues. In germline, CDR1 is MDHEN, CDR2 SYDVKM. Written as DNA, the CDR3 is TGTGCCAGCAGTCAGGGGGAGATTCAGCCCCAGCATTTT. It encodes CASSQGEIQPQHF.

The gene calls are TRBV28 and TRBJ2-2, with 9 bases fitting TRBD1. Germline CDR1 reads MDHEN; CDR2 reads SYDVKM. This CDR3 spans 16 amino acids. Trimming removed 10 bases from V and 8 bases from J; junction bases left unmatched: 17. The DNA for the CDR3 is TGTGCCACCCCTCCCCCCGGGACAGGGTATTGGGGGGAGCTGTTTTTT. Residues: CATPPPGTGYWGELFF.

For the CDR3, the DNA is TGCAGCGTTGAAGATCAGCAGGGCATTCAGTACTTC. It is translated as CSVEDQQGIQYF. V usage is TRBV29-1 and J usage is TRBJ2-4, with a weak D call TRBD1 (5 bases). V lost 0 bases to trimming and J lost 9 bases, with 9 bases between them. Germline loops: CDR1 SQVTM, CDR2 ANQGSEA. The CDR3 length is 12 residues.

This chain links TRBV5-1 with TRBJ2-7; no firm D call. The CDR3 extends over 12 amino acids. The ends were cut back, 2 bases at V and 6 bases at J, with 9 bases in the middle. CDR1 and CDR2 (germline): SGHRS, YFSETQ. The CDR3 here is CASSFAESEQYF. The CDR3 DNA reads as TGCGCCAGCAGCTTTGCGGAGTCCGAGCAGTACTTC.

This chain links TRBV10-3 with TRBJ1-6; tentatively, D is TRBD1 (6 bases). Germline CDR1 and CDR2: ENHRY and SYGVKD. The CDR3 is 15 amino acids. V was pared by 5 bases and J by 8 bases, with 16 bases between. CDR3 amino acids: CAISPSGTSDSPLHF. The CDR3 bases are TGTGCCATCAGTCCTTCCGGGACATCGGATTCACCCCTCCACTTT.

The chain combines TRBV5-1 with TRBJ2-7, with D perhaps TRBD1 (7 bases). The V and J ends lost 1 base and 7 bases respectively, with 12 bases between them. CDR1 is SGHRS and CDR2 is YFSETQ in the germline V gene. The CDR3 is 13 residues long. The CDR3 reads CASSLLQGGEQYF. CDR3 DNA sequence: TGCGCCAGCAGCTTGCTTCAGGGGGGAGAGCAGTACTTC.

The chain employs TRBV5-1 and TRBJ1-4; TRBD1 might be the D (5 bases). The V gene's germline CDR1 is SGHRS and CDR2 YFSETQ. The CDR3 runs to 14 residues. Trimming left V 1 base short and J 8 bases short, with 12 bases between. CDR3 DNA: TGCGCCAGCAGCTTGATTGGGGCGAGCGAAAAACTGTTTTTT. It encodes CASSLIGASEKLFF.

The chain is built from TRBV6-5 and TRBJ2-2; D gene ambiguous. This CDR3 has 13 amino acids. Looked up from germline, CDR1 is MNHEY and CDR2 is SVGAGI. V lost 10 bases and J lost 2, with 11 bases in between. CDR3 coding DNA: TGTGCCACGGCGACATCTAACACCGGGGAGCTGTTTTTT. Translated, it gives CATATSNTGELFF.

The chain recombines TRBV6-1 with TRBJ1-4; 10 bases are shared with TRBD1. Germline V gives CDR1 MNHNS, CDR2 SASEGT. The CDR3 runs 16 residues. J lost 10 bases, V lost 2 bases, and 10 bases had no gene match. The CDR3 is CASSEQADRGRGKLFF. The CDR3 nucleotides read TGTGCCAGCAGTGAACAAGCGGACAGGGGGAGAGGAAAACTGTTTTTT.

This clone was recorded only once. The gene calls are TRBV19 and TRBJ2-3; D gene unclear. Germline CDR1 reads LNHDA; CDR2 reads SQIVND (reference sequence). Trimming removed 1 base from V and 2 bases from J, with 13 bases in between. The CDR3 is 16 residues long. CDR3 amino acids: CASSIGGELTTDTQYF. The CDR3 DNA reads TGTGCCAGTAGTATAGGAGGTGAATTGACCACAGATACGCAGTATTTT.

The chain employs TRBV9 and TRBJ2-5; D unclear. The length of the CDR3 is 13 residues. CDR1 is SGDLS and CDR2 is YYNGEE in the germline V gene. V was cut by 7 bases and J by 2 bases, with 12 bases left in between. The CDR3: CASSSTIQETQYF. The CDR3 DNA reads TGTGCCAGCTCCAGTACTATTCAAGAGACCCAGTACTTC. The full variable domain, its missing parts supplied by reference TRBV9 and TRBJ2-5, is DSGVTQTPKHLITATGQRVTLRCSPRSGDLSVYWYQQSLDQGLQFLIQYYNGEERAKGNILERFSAQQFPDLHSELNLSSLELGDSALYFCASSSTIQETQYFGPGTRLLVL.

The V and J genes are TRBV12-3 or TRBV12-4 and TRBJ2-7; D possibly corresponds to TRBD1 (6 bases). This CDR3 is built from 13 residues. V was cut by 2 bases and J by 6 bases, with 11 bases left in between. The CDR3, as DNA: TGTGCCAGCAGTTTAAACAGGGCTTTCGAGCAGTACTTC. Protein: CASSLNRAFEQYF.

This chain joins TRBV28 and TRBJ2-2; 11 bases fit TRBD2. V lost 2 bases to trimming and J lost 3 bases; unmatched junction nucleotides: 11. Germline values: CDR1 MDHEN, CDR2 SYDVKM. The CDR3 runs to 19 residues. CDR3 protein: CASSLQGRLAGTDTGELFF. CDR3 DNA: TGTGCCAGCAGTTTACAAGGGCGACTAGCGGGGACCGACACCGGGGAGCTGTTTTTT.

The gene calls are TRBV5-6 and TRBJ2-5, with TRBD1 as a possible D gene (6 bases). Germline CDR1 SGHDT, CDR2 YYEEEE. There are 15 residues in the CDR3. Trimming stripped 4 bases from V and 0 bases from J, with 13 bases between. Here the CDR3 DNA reads TGTGCCAGCAGCCGACGGGACATGAACCAAGAGACCCAGTACTTC. Its translation is CASSRRDMNQETQYF.

V gene TRBV30 combines with J gene TRBJ2-7; 7 bases line up with TRBD1. This CDR3 has 13 amino acids. J was trimmed by 3 bases and V by 1 base; bases with no gene match: 3. Germline values: CDR1 GTSNPN, CDR2 SVGIG (reference sequence). CDR3 loop: CAWSDTGVYEQYF. CDR3 nucleotides: TGTGCCTGGAGTGACACAGGGGTCTACGAGCAGTACTTC.

V and J are TRBV7-2 and TRBJ2-3, with 8 bases matching TRBD1. The CDR3 runs to 13 residues. The germline gives CDR1 SGHTA, CDR2 FQGNSA. After removal of 3 bases from V and 6 bases from J, the junction contained 2 bases not matched to a gene. The DNA of the CDR3 is TGTGCCAGCAGCTTCCGACAGGGGGATACGCAGTATTTT. It encodes CASSFRQGDTQYF.

The chain joins TRBV6-4 to TRBJ2-2; perhaps TRBD1 as D (6 bases). Trimming left V 6 bases short and J 2 bases short, with 10 bases between. Germline loops: CDR1 MRHNA, CDR2 SNTAGT. This CDR3 is built from 14 residues. CDR3 residues: CASRRGLNTGELFF. The CDR3, as DNA: TGTGCCAGCAGGAGGGGGTTAAACACCGGGGAGCTGTTTTTT.

This clone occurred a few times. V is TRBV24-1 and J is TRBJ2-1; D is undetermined. V lost 3 bases and J 8 bases, leaving 10 bases between the germline ends. This CDR3 contains 13 residues. Germline assignment: CDR1 KGHDR and CDR2 SFDVKD. CDR3 protein: CATSDPTNHEQFF. The CDR3 DNA reads as TGTGCCACCAGTGATCCGACAAACCATGAGCAGTTCTTC.

The CDR3 region has the DNA TGTGCCAGCAGCCAAGATCGTCTCCAAGAGACCCAGTACTTC. The encoded protein is CASSQDRLQETQYF. The gene calls are TRBV14 and TRBJ2-5; D is uncertain. The germline V gene has CDR1 SGHDN and CDR2 FVKESK. This CDR3 region has 14 residues. V was pared by 0 bases and J by 1 base, with 6 bases between.

This chain connects TRBV5-1 to TRBJ2-3; 7 bases map to TRBD2. The CDR3 loop spans 18 amino acids. The ends lost 0 bases at V and 0 bases at J; junction bases unmatched: 10. From germline, CDR1 is SGHRS and CDR2 YFSETQ. CDR3 loop: CASSLAPTSVSSTDTQYF. The CDR3 coding sequence is TGCGCCAGCAGCTTGGCCCCAACTAGCGTGTCTAGCACAGATACGCAGTATTTT.

The chain couples TRBV3-1 (or the pseudogene TRBV3-2) to TRBJ2-5; 12 nucleotides align to TRBD2. Germline assignment: CDR1 LGHDT and CDR2 YNNKEL (reference sequence). This CDR3 is 14 amino acids long. V gave up 3 bases and J gave up 4 bases; unmatched junction bases: 0. The DNA for the CDR3 is TGTGCCAGCAGCCAGGGACTAGCGGGAGAGACCCAGTACTTC. Its translation is CASSQGLAGETQYF.

The V and J genes are TRBV27 and TRBJ2-7; 9 nucleotides match TRBD2. Germline CDR1 and CDR2: MNHEY and SMNVEV (reference sequence). The junction had 10 bases not matched to a gene; V was cut back by 4 bases and J by 3 bases. The CDR3 has 16 residues. The CDR3 region has the DNA TGTGCCAGCAGTTCTGGGAGCGGGGGGCACGTCTACGAGCAGTACTTC. Translated: CASSSGSGGHVYEQYF.

This chain links TRBV27 with TRBJ2-3; 11 bases fit TRBD1. The length of the CDR3 is 16 residues. Trimming removed 5 bases from V and 2 bases from J; junction bases left unmatched: 6. Germline-derived CDR1 and CDR2 are MNHEY and SMNVEV (reference sequence). The CDR3 loop reads CASSPGQGDFTDTQYF. As DNA, the CDR3 is TGTGCCAGCAGTCCGGGACAGGGGGATTTCACAGATACGCAGTATTTT.

The J gene is TRBJ2-7, the V gene TRBV11-2; D is perhaps TRBD2 (7 bases). CDR3 length: 17 amino acids. Trimming took 5 bases from V and 3 from J, leaving 23 bases between them. The germline gives CDR1 SGHAT, CDR2 FQNNGV. The CDR3 loop reads CASSPGGGRETYYEQYF. CDR3 DNA: TGTGCCAGCAGCCCCGGAGGGGGGCGGGAGACTTACTACGAGCAGTACTTC.

This clone was seen a handful of times. The rearrangement links TRBV2 to TRBJ2-1; 15 nucleotides align to TRBD2. Per the germline V gene, CDR1 is SNHLY and CDR2 is FYNNEI. J was trimmed by 10 bases and V by 11 bases; bases with no gene match: 9. This CDR3 is built from 14 residues. CDR3 in amino acids: CARLGTSGGIEQFF. The CDR3 DNA reads TGTGCCCGACTAGGGACTAGCGGGGGGATAGAGCAGTTCTTC.

Worth noting for this clone: The junction differs from germline at one of its ends, possibly a read error. V usage is TRBV7-7 and J usage is TRBJ2-7, with 10 nucleotides matching TRBD2. The CDR3 consists of 16 residues. CDR1 and CDR2 (germline): SSHAT, FNYEAQ (reference sequence). Here the CDR3 DNA reads TGTGCTAGCAGCTTAGGCCCTAGCGGGGGACAGGACGAGCAGTACTTC. It yields the protein CASSLGPSGGQDEQYF.